Listed here are 21 T cell receptor beta chains from one sample, sequenced in a study of prognosis after radiotherapy for stage I lung cancer. Genomic DNA served as the source from which two-round multiplex PCR generated TCR beta CDR3 amplicons. TRBV and TRBJ genes each had their own specific primers in first-round PCR. TCRdb independently ran MiXCR on the multiplex PCR reads; one entry per CDR3 protein. The sample lists over 12,000 distinct CDR3 sequences; 56% were seen once. The source material was PBMCs, sampled before or after stereotactic body radiation therapy (not recorded which). The receptor set was obtained from a donor older than 45 with non-small cell lung cancer.

This clonotype was observed at least ten times. This sequence joins TRBV4-3 and TRBJ2-1; D is uncertain. The CDR3 extends over 15 amino acids. Per germline, CDR1 LGHNA and CDR2 YSLEER. Trimming shortened V by 3 bases and J by 4 bases, and 13 bases separated the two germline ends. CDR3 in DNA: TGCGCCAGCAGCCATGCGAGAGCAGGATACAATGAGCAGTTCTTC. This gives the protein CASSHARAGYNEQFF.

This clonotype was found a few times. Given a much more abundant clone one base away, this may be a read error. The chain uses TRBV6-1 and TRBJ2-5; 10 bases line up with TRBD2. Trimming removed 2 bases from V and 2 bases from J; junction bases left unmatched: 17. CDR1 and CDR2 from the germline V gene are MNHNS and SASEGT. The CDR3 spans 20 residues. The CDR3 DNA reads as TGTGCCAGCAGTGAATCGTTGGTGCCTAGCGGGAGAGGTGGTCAAGAGACCCAGTACTTC. It translates to CASSESLVPSGRGGQETQYF.

This clonotype was detected many times. This chain connects TRBV9 to TRBJ2-7; D is unclear. Germline assignment: CDR1 SGDLS and CDR2 YYNGEE. CDR3 size: 15 residues. Trimming removed 0 bases from V and 4 bases from J, with 14 bases in between. For the CDR3, the DNA is TGTGCCAGCAGCGTAGGTCCTGGATGGGAATACGAGCAGTACTTC. Protein: CASSVGPGWEYEQYF. Variable domain in full (rest from reference TRBV9 and TRBJ2-7): DSGVTQTPKHLITATGQRVTLRCSPRSGDLSVYWYQQSLDQGLQFLIQYYNGEERAKGNILERFSAQQFPDLHSELNLSSLELGDSALYFCASSVGPGWEYEQYFGPGTRLTVT.

The chain links TRBV6-2 or TRBV6-3 to TRBJ1-2, with 7 bases matching TRBD1. The CDR3 is 17 residues long. Germline CDR1 reads MNHEY; CDR2 reads SVGEGT. Trimming at V came to 2 bases and at J to 1 base, leaving 10 bases not matched to a gene. The CDR3 here is CASSYGGRQGNNYGYTF. For the CDR3, the DNA is TGTGCCAGCAGTTACGGGGGCCGACAGGGAAATAACTATGGCTACACCTTC.

Many counts were recorded for this clonotype. This chain joins TRBV27 and TRBJ1-5; no clear D. V shed 3 bases and J shed 0 bases, with 15 bases lying between them. The germline CDR1 and CDR2 sequences are MNHEY and SMNVEV (reference sequence). The CDR3 sequence is 17 residues long. The CDR3 bases are TGTGCCAGCAGTTTGTGGGGAGACCCGTATAGCAATCAGCCCCAGCATTTT. Its translation is CASSLWGDPYSNQPQHF.

This clonotype counts as medium-sized. The rearrangement links TRBV11-3 to TRBJ2-1; 9 nucleotides agree with TRBD1. Germline assignment: CDR1 SGHNT and CDR2 YENEEA. Trimming removed 3 bases from V and 3 bases from J; junction bases left unmatched: 6. The length of the CDR3 is 16 residues. The CDR3 DNA is TGTGCCAGCAGCTTTCTAACGACAGGGGGCTACAATGAGCAGTTCTTC. Translation: CASSFLTTGGYNEQFF.

The chain employs TRBV9 and TRBJ2-2; 9 positions match TRBD1. Unmatched junction bases numbered 5, after V lost 3 bases and J lost 2 bases. This CDR3 has 16 residues. The germline V gene encodes CDR1 SGDLS and CDR2 YYNGEE. The CDR3: CASSARTGANTGELFF. In nucleotides, the CDR3 is TGTGCCAGCAGCGCCAGGACAGGGGCCAACACCGGGGAGCTGTTTTTT.

The sample holds a few counts of this clonotype. The chain joins TRBV6-6 to TRBJ2-3; 13 positions match TRBD2. Germline V gene lookup returns CDR1 MNHNY and CDR2 SVGAGI (reference sequence). After removal of 1 base from V and 2 bases from J, the junction contained 3 bases not matched to a gene. This CDR3 comprises 17 residues. The CDR3 reads CASSYYGTSGNTDTQYF. The DNA of the CDR3 is TGTGCCAGCAGTTACTATGGGACTAGCGGGAACACAGATACGCAGTATTTT.

Points on this clonotype: A far larger clone is one base from this, pointing to a likely read error. V is TRBV6-1 and J is TRBJ2-2, with 9 nucleotides matching TRBD2. The germline gives CDR1 MNHNS, CDR2 SASEGT. Germline trimming cut 3 bases from V and 9 bases from J; bases unmatched to any gene: 8. The CDR3 runs to 15 residues. The chain's CDR3 is CASSESSGETWELFF. CDR3 bases: TGTGCCAGCAGTGAGTCTAGCGGGGAAACCTGGGAGCTGTTTTTT.

This clonotype is termed medium-sized. J is TRBJ2-1 and V is TRBV20-1, with a possible D match to TRBD2 (5 bases). Per the germline V gene, CDR1 is DFQATT and CDR2 is SNEGSKA (reference sequence). The CDR3 is made up of 15 amino acids. The V and J ends lost 4 bases and 4 bases respectively, with 17 bases between them. CDR3 region: CSANLRGPRYNEQFF. The CDR3 region has the DNA TGCAGTGCTAACCTTCGCGGGCCCCGTTACAATGAGCAGTTCTTC.

This clonotype is labeled medium-sized. The CDR3 reads CASSLSGTPYEQYF. In DNA, the CDR3 is TGTGCCAGCAGCTTAAGCGGGACCCCCTACGAGCAGTACTTC. The chain employs TRBV12-3 or TRBV12-4 and TRBJ2-7; 7 bases align to TRBD2. V shed 6 bases, J shed 2 bases, and the junction held 7 bases outside the gene matches. This CDR3 comprises 14 residues.

The chain recombines TRBV3-1 with TRBJ2-7; D is ambiguous. Trimming shortened V by 4 bases and J by 1 base, and 2 bases separated the two germline ends. Looked up from germline, CDR1 is LGHDT and CDR2 is YNNKEL (reference sequence). CDR3 length: 11 amino acids. The CDR3 region has the DNA TGTGCCAGCAGCCGATCCTACGAGCAGTACTTC. Its translation is CASSRSYEQYF.

The chain links TRBV7-2 to TRBJ2-1; perhaps TRBD2 as D (5 bases). Germline CDR1 and CDR2: SGHTA and FQGNSA. Trimming took 1 base from V and 6 from J, leaving 13 bases between them. This CDR3 is built from 15 residues. Written as DNA, the CDR3 is TGTGCCAGCAGCTTAGAGTCGACTAACTCCAATGAGCAGTTCTTC. Amino acid sequence: CASSLESTNSNEQFF.

About this clonotype itself: The junction differs from germline at one of its ends, possibly a read error. The gene calls are TRBV10-2 and TRBJ1-2; 9 positions agree with TRBD1. This CDR3 spans 14 amino acids. CDR1 WSHSY and CDR2 SAAADI come from the germline V gene. As DNA, the CDR3 is TGCGCCAGCAGGGAGGGACAGGGCAACTATGGCTACAACTTC. Translated: CASREGQGNYGYNF.

The V gene is TRBV6-1, the J gene TRBJ1-3; D might be TRBD1 (6 bases). Trimming removed 0 bases from V and 1 base from J, with 7 bases in between. The CDR3 has 15 amino acids. Germline-derived CDR1 and CDR2 are MNHNS and SASEGT. For the CDR3, the DNA is TGTGCCAGCAGTGAAGCAGGGGGGTCTGGAAACACCATATATTTT. Translating gives CASSEAGGSGNTIYF.

The chain carries TRBV7-3 and TRBJ2-3; TRBD2 matches 12 bases. The trim removed 6 bases at V and 9 bases at J, leaving 10 bases unmatched. This CDR3 region has 15 residues. Per germline, CDR1 SGHTA and CDR2 FQGTGA. The CDR3 is CASSRTSGITYTQYF. The CDR3 DNA reads TGTGCCAGCAGTCGGACTAGCGGGATCACATACACGCAGTATTTT. Full variable domain (remainder filled in from reference TRBV7-3 and TRBJ2-3): GAGVSQTPSNKVTEKGKYVELRCDPISGHTALYWYRQSLGQGPEFLIYFQGTGAADDSGLPNDRFFAVRPEGSVSTLKIQRTERGDSAVYLCASSRTSGITYTQYFGPGTRLTVL.

By share of the sample, this clonotype is medium-sized. CDR3 sequence reads: CASGGRSQPQHF. CDR3 sequence (DNA): TGTGCCAGCGGGGGGAGGTCTCAGCCCCAGCATTTT. The genes are TRBV12-3 or TRBV12-4 and TRBJ1-5, with TRBD1 as a possible D gene (5 bases). Trimming stripped 8 bases from V and 6 bases from J, with 11 bases between. The CDR3 length is 12 residues.

This clonotype appeared a single time. The chain is built from TRBV20-1 and TRBJ2-7; maybe TRBD2 (5 bases). Trimming stripped 6 bases from V and 0 bases from J, with 15 bases between. Germline V gene data show CDR1 as DFQATT and CDR2 as SNEGSKA (reference sequence). The CDR3 has 14 amino acids. In nucleotides, the CDR3 is TGCAGTGCCCCGATGGACTCTTTCTCCTACGAGCAGTACTTC. Its translation is CSAPMDSFSYEQYF.

The genes are TRBV5-1 and TRBJ1-1; perhaps TRBD1 as D (5 bases). V lost 1 base to trimming and J lost 1 base, with 14 bases between them. The CDR3 is 16 amino acids. Germline lookup yields CDR1 SGHRS and CDR2 YFSETQ. The CDR3 protein is CASSLITVTGNTEAFF. In DNA form, the CDR3 reads TGCGCCAGCAGCTTGATAACGGTAACAGGGAACACTGAAGCTTTCTTT. The whole variable domain, remainder taken from reference TRBV5-1 and TRBJ1-1, is KAGVTQTPRYLIKTRGQQVTLSCSPISGHRSVSWYQQTPGQGLQFLFEYFSETQRNKGNFPGRFSGRQFSNSRSEMNVSTLELGDSALYLCASSLITVTGNTEAFFGQGTRLTVV.

In its sample, this clonotype ranks as medium-sized. V and J are TRBV4-3 and TRBJ2-6; D uncertain. V was shortened by 0 bases and J by 0 bases, with 15 bases between the two germline ends. The CDR3 is 19 residues long. From germline, CDR1 is LGHNA and CDR2 YSLEER. CDR3 nucleotides: TGCGCCAGCAGCCAAGATCCCGGGTACCCTGTCTCTGGGGCCAACGTCCTGACTTTC. Protein product: CASSQDPGYPVSGANVLTF.

This clonotype was counted once. The chain couples TRBV5-1 to TRBJ2-2; D gene uncertain. V was shortened by 2 bases and J by 0 bases, with 8 bases between the two germline ends. Germline V CDR1 and CDR2: SGHRS, YFSETQ. This CDR3 spans 15 amino acids. The CDR3 nucleotides are TGCGCCAGCAGCTTACGGACGGCGAACACCGGGGAGCTGTTTTTT. This translates into CASSLRTANTGELFF.